This record concerns one T cell receptor beta chain sequence. Antigen: not known. Each sample had some 100,000 TCR templates assayed. TCRdb keeps only in-frame clones here, not all; method: immunoSEQ multiplex PCR. The sample contains some 62,000 clones, around 79% of which appear only once. There are 14 residues in the CDR3. Germline CDR1 is MDHEN and CDR2 is SYDVKM. V was cut by 5 bases and J by 0 bases, with 10 bases left in between. This entry belongs to a study of siplizumab effects on memory and regulatory T cells. General study results and limits: The alloreactive clones that mapped to unstimulated subsets made up only a minor fraction.

The material sequenced was memory CD4+ T cells sorted from blood. The TCR originated in a human donor in good health. The chain joins TRBV28 to TRBJ1-2, with unresolved D. DNA of the CDR3: TGTGCCAGCAGTCTGCCACGGACTAACTATGGCTACACCTTC. It translates to CASSLPRTNYGYTF.